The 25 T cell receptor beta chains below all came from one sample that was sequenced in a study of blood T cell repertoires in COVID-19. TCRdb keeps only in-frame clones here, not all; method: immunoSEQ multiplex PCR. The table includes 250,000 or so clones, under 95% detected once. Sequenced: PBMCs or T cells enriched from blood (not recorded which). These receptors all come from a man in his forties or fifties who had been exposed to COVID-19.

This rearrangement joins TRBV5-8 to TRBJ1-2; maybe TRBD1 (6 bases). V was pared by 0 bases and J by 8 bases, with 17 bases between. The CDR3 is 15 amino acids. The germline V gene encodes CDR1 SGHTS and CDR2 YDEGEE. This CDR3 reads CASSLAPDSPLGYTF. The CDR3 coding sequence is TGTGCCAGCAGCTTGGCTCCGGACAGCCCGCTCGGCTACACCTTC.

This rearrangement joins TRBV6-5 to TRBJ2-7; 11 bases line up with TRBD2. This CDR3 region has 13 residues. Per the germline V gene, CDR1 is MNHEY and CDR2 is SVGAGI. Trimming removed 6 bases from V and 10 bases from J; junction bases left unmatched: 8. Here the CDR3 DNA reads TGTGCCAGCAGCTCCGGGACTAGCGGCTATCAGTACTTC. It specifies CASSSGTSGYQYF.

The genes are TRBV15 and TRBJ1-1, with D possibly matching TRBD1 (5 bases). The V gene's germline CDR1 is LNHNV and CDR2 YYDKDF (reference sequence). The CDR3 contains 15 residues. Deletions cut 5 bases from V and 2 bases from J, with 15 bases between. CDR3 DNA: TGTGCCACCAGCCAAGACAGCCTCATAAACACTGAAGCTTTCTTT. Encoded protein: CATSQDSLINTEAFF.

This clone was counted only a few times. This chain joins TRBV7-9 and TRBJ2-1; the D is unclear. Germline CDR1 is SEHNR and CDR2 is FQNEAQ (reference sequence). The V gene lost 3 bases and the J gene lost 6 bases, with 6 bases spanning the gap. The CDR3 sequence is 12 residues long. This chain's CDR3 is CASSFTGNEQFF. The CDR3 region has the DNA TGTGCCAGCAGCTTTACGGGCAATGAGCAGTTCTTC.

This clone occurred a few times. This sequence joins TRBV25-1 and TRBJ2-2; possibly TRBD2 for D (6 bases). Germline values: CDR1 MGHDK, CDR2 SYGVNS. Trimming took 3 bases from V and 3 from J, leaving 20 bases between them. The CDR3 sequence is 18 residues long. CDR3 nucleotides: TGTGCCAGCAGTGAGCCGGGACTCCAAAAATCCTACACCGGGGAGCTGTTTTTT. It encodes CASSEPGLQKSYTGELFF.

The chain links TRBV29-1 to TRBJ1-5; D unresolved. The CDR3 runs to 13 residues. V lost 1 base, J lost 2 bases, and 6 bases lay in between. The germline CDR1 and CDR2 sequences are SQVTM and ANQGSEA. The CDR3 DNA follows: TGCAGCGTTGAAGCGGGAGGCAATCAGCCCCAGCATTTT. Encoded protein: CSVEAGGNQPQHF.

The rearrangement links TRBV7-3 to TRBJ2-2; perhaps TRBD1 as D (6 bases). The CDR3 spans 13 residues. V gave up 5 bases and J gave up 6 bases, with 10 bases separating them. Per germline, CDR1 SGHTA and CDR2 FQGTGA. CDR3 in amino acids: CASSQRTAGELFF. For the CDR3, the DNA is TGTGCCAGCAGCCAACGGACAGCCGGGGAGCTGTTTTTT.

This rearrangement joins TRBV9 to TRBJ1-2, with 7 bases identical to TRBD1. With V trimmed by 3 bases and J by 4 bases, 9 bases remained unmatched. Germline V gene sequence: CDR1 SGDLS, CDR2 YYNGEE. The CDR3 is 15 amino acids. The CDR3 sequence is CASSGGSWDSYGYTF. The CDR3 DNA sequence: TGTGCCAGCAGCGGGGGAAGTTGGGACAGCTATGGCTACACCTTC.

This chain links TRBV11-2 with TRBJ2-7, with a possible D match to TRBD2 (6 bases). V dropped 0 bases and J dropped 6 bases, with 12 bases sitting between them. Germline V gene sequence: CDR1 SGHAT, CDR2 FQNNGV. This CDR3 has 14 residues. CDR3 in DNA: TGTGCCAGCAGCTTAGAGCTGGGGGGAAGCGAGCAGTACTTC. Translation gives CASSLELGGSEQYF. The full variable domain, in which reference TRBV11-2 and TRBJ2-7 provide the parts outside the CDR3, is EAGVAQSPRYKIIEKRQSVAFWCNPISGHATLYWYQQILGQGPKLLIQFQNNGVVDDSQLPKDRFSAERLKGVDSTLKIQPAKLEDSAVYLCASSLELGGSEQYFGPGTRLTVT.

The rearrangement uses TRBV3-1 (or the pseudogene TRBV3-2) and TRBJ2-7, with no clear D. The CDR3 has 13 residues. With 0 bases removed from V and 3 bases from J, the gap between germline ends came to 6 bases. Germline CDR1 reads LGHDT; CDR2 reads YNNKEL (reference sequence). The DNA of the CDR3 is TGTGCCAGCAGCCAAGATAACATCTACGAGCAGTACTTC. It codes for CASSQDNIYEQYF.

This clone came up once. The DNA of the CDR3 is TGTGCCAGCAGTGAGGACAGGGGGCTACCTAATGAAAAACTGTTTTTT. Translated: CASSEDRGLPNEKLFF. This rearrangement joins TRBV5-4 to TRBJ1-4; 11 bases are a match to TRBD1. The trim removed 5 bases at V and 3 bases at J, leaving 6 bases unmatched. This CDR3 region has 16 residues. CDR1 is SGHNT and CDR2 is YYREEE in the germline V gene (reference sequence).

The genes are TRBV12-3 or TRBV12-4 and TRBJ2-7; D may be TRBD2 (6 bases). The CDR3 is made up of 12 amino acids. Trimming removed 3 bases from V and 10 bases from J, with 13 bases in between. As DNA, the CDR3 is TGTGCCAGCAGTTTTTACCAGGGAGGCCAGTACTTC. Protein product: CASSFYQGGQYF.

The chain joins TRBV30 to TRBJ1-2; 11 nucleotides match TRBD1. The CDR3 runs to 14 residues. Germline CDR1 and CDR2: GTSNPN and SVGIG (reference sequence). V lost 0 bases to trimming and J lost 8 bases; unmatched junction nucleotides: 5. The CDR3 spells CAWSVDRGLQGYTF. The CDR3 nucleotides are TGTGCCTGGAGTGTGGACAGGGGGCTACAGGGCTACACCTTC.

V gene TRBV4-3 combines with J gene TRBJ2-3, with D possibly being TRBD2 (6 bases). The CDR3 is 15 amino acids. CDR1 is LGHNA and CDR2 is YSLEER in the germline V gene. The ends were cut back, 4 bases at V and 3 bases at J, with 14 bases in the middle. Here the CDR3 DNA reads TGCGCCAGCAGCCCCTGGGCTAGCGAAACAGATACGCAGTATTTT. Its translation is CASSPWASETDTQYF.

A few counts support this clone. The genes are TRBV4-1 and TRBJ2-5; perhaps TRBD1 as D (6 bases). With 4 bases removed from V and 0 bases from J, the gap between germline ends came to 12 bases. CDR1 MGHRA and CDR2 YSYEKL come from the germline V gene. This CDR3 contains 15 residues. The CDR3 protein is CASSRFTGNQETQYF. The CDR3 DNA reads TGCGCCAGCAGCCGATTTACAGGGAACCAAGAGACCCAGTACTTC.

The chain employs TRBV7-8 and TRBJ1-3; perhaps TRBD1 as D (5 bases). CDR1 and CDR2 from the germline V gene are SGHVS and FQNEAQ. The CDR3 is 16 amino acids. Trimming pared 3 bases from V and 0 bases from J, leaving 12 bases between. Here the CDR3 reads CASSFGGTDSGNTIYF. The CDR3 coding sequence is TGTGCCAGCAGCTTCGGGGGGACTGACTCTGGAAACACCATATATTTT.

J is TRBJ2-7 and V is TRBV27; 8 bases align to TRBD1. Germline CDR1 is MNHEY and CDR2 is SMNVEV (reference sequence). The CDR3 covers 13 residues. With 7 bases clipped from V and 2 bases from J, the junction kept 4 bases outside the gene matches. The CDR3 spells CASMGQAPYEQYF. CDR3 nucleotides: TGTGCCAGCATGGGACAGGCTCCCTACGAGCAGTACTTC.

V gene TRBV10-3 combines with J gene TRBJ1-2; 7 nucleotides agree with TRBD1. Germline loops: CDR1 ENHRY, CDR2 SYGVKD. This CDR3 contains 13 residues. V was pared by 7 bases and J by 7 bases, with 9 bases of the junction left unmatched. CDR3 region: CAINPGTEGGYTF. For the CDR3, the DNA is TGTGCCATCAACCCCGGGACAGAGGGTGGCTACACCTTC.

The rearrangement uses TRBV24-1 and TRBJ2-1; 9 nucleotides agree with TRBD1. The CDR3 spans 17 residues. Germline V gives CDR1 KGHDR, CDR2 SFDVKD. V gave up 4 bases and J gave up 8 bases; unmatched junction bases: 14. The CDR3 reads CATSDRIPGQGRDEQFF. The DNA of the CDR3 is TGTGCCACCAGTGACCGGATCCCGGGACAGGGACGGGATGAGCAGTTCTTC.

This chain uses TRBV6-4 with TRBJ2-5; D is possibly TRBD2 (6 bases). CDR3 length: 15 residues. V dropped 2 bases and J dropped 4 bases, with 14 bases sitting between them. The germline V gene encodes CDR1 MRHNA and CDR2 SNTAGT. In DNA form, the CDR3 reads TGTGCCAGCAGTGACAGGGGAGGTTCGCGAGAGACCCAGTACTTC. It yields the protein CASSDRGGSRETQYF.

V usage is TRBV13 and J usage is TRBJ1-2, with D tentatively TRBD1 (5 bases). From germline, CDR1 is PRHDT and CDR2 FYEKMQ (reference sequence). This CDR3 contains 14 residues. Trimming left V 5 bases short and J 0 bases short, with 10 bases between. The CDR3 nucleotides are TGTGCCAGCAGCCCGACAGTTGCTAACTATGGCTACACCTTC. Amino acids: CASSPTVANYGYTF.

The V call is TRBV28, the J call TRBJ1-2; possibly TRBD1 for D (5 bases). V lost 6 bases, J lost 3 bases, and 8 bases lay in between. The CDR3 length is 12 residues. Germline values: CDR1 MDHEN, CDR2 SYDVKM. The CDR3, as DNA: TGTGCCAGCAGGCAGACAGACTATGGCTACACCTTC. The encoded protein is CASRQTDYGYTF.

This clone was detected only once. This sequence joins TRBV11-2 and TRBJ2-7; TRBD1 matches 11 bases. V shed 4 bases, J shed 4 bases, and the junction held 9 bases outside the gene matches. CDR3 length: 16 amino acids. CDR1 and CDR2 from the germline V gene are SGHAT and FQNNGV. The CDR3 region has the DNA TGTGCCAGCAGCTCCCTCCGGGACAGGGGGAAGTACGAGCAGTACTTC. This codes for CASSSLRDRGKYEQYF.

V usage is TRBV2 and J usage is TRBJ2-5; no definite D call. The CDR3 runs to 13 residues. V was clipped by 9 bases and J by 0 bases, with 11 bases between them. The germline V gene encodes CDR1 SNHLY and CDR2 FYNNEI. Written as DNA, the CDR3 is TGTGCCAGTTTTGCGGAGTACCAAGAGACCCAGTACTTC. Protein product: CASFAEYQETQYF.

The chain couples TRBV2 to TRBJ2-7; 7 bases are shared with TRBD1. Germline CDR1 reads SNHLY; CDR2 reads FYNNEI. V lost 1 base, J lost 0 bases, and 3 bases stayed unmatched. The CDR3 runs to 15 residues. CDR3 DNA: TGTGCCAGCAGTGAAGTTCGGGACAGCTCCTACGAGCAGTACTTC. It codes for CASSEVRDSSYEQYF.